This TCR beta chain is from a study of patients and donors after allogeneic stem cell transplantation. Each CDR3 protein is one row after TCRdb ran MiXCR on the RT-PCR reads. The sample yields more than 850,000 distinct CDR3 sequences, around 17% seen once. Only a few counts were recorded for this clonotype. Sequences were obtained from blood, either unsorted or a sorted T cell fraction (not recorded which). The TCR originated in a human donor who was either an allogeneic HSCT recipient or a stem cell or donor lymphocyte infusion donor (not recorded which). It is not recorded whose cells these are; they may come from a transplant donor.

CDR3 in DNA: TGTGCCAGCAGCTTCAAGGGGTCCTACACCGGGGAGCTGTTTTTT. This gives the protein CASSFKGSYTGELFF. V and J are TRBV7-2 and TRBJ2-2; TRBD1 might be the D (5 bases). CDR1 is SGHTA, CDR2 FQGNSA, per germline. The CDR3 spans 15 residues. V was pared by 3 bases and J by 3 bases, with 11 bases between.